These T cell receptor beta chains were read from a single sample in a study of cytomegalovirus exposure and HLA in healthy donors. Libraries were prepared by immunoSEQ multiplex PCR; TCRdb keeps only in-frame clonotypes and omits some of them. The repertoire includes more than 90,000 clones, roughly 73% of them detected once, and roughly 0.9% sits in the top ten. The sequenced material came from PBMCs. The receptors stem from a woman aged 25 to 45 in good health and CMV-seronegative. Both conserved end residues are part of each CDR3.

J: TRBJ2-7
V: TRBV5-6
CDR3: CASSLDRQRPSYEQYF

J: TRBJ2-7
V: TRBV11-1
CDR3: CASSFLAGVNVYEQYF

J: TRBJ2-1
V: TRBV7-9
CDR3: CASSRTSGGSNEQFF

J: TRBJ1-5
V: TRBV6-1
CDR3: CASSESPAGNNQPQHF

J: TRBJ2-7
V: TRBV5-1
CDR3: CASSPAGTAPWEQYF

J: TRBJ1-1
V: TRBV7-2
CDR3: CASSTASGVNTEAFF

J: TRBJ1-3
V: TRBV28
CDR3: CASSSPDSGTLGNTIYF

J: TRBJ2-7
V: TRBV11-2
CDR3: CASSFETAASYEQYF

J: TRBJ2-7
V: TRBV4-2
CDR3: CASSHGLAGAYEQYF

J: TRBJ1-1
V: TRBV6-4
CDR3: CASSDSPDRSEAFF

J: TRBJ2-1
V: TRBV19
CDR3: CASSARDSRGNEQFF

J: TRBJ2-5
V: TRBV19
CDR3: CASSIRRGAETQYF

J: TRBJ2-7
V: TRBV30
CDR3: CAWSTGGKSYEQYF

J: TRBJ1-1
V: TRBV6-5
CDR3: CASSYSVVQATAFF

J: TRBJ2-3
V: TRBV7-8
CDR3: CASRLTGGTDTQYF

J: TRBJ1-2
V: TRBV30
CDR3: CAGQGTYGYTF

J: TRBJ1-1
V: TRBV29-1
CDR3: CSVSDRRGSGYTEAFF

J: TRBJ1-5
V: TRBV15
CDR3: CATSRDRGFQPQHF

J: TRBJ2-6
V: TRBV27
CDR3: CASGGAGGANVLTF

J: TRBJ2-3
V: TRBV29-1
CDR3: CSVVQGNMYF

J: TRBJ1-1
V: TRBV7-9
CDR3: CASSLALVRQGDEAFF

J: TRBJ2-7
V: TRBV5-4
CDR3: CASSLRGSYEQYF

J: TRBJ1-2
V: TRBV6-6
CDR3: CASRTTANYGYTF

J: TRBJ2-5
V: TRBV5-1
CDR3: CASSLGGAPQETQYF

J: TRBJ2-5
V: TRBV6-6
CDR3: CASSWVGTSGGATDF

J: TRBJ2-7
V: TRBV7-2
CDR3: CASSLEWGRYEQYF

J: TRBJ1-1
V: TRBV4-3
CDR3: CASSQGQGAAEAFF

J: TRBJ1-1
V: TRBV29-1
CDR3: CSVDDLGTEAFF

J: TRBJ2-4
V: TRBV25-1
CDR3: CASSESRATKNIQYF

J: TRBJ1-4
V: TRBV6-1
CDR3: CASRTADVGKLFF

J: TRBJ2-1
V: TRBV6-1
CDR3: CASSESGDEQFF

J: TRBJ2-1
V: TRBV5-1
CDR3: CASSADRVTEQFF

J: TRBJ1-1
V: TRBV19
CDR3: CASRFQGMNTEAFF

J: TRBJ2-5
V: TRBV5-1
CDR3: CASSLSRLAGSKQETQYF

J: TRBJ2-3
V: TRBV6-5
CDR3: CASSYAGLRTDTQYF

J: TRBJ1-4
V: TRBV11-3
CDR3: CASRSPGTAEKLFF

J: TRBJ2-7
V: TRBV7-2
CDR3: CASSPLGQGDHEQYF

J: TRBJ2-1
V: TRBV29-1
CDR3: CSVVSRGRAFEQFF

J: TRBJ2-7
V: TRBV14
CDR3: CASSQDLQGTNEQYF

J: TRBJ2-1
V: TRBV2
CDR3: CASSEFVGNEQFF

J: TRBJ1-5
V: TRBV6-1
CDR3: CASSEASTDPSQPQHF

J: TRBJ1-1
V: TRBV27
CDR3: CASRSTGTGLNTEAFF

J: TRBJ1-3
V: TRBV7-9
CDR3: CASMEGGAGNTIYF

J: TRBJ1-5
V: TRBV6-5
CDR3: CASSYRGYNQPQHF

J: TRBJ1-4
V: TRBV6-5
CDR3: CASSYSATGSGEKLFF

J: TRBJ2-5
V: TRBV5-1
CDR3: CASSNWGMSQETQYF

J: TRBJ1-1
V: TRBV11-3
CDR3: CASSLRVGEAFF

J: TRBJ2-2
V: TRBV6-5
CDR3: CASSYAGQTGELFF

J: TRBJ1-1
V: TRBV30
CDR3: CAWSLGRKGTEAFF

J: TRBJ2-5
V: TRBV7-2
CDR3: CASSPRDSVTQYF

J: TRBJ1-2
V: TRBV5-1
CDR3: CASSFLPAGGVGSNYGYTF

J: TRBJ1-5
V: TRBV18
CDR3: CASSPGRASDQPQHF

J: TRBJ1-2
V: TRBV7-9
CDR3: CASSSEGQLANYGYTF

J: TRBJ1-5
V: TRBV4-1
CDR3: CASSQGANSNQPQHF

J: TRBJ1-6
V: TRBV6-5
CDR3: CASRRQGRNNSPLHF

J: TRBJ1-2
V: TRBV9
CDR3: CASSPPEGAPNYGYTF

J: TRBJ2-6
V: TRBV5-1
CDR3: CASSPTGSGANVLTF